This TCR beta chain was profiled in a study of T cells in tumors after PD-1 blockade. On the study more broadly: Excluded were patients with checkpoint blockade, immunosuppressants, or radiotherapy or other anti-cancer therapy within 4 weeks. Patients received pembrolizumab 200 mg every 3 weeks or cemiplimab 350 mg every 2 weeks. Some patients also took daily vismodegib 150 mg during anti-PD-1 treatment.

Profiling relied on immunoSEQ multiplex PCR, and the TCRdb table lists in-frame clones only, not all of them. The sample contains about 19,000 clones, approximately 81% of which appear only once. The CDR3 loop spans 14 amino acids. The ends were cut back, 4 bases at V and 0 bases at J, with 6 bases in the middle. The germline V gene has CDR1 MNHEY and CDR2 SVGAGI. The chain recombines TRBV6-5 with TRBJ1-4, with D unclear. The receptor was derived from a human donor with advanced basal cell or squamous cell carcinoma (not recorded which). The input for sequencing was PBMCs, taken after anti-PD-1 therapy. The CDR3 DNA reads TGTGCCAGCAGTTTGGACGCAACTAATGAAAAACTGTTTTTT. This codes for CASSLDATNEKLFF.